This record concerns one T cell receptor (beta chain) sequence. This clonotype showed up just a few times. The specificity of this receptor is unknown. Base qualities were left out, and no much larger clone turns up one base away. The data belong to a study of human T cells and chemical hapten exposure (dated by TCRdb to the early 2020s). Context from the whole study: For sensitization, 2% DPC in acetone was applied to a roughly 2 cm by roughly 2 cm area of upper inner arm skin. Throughout the study period of around 25 weeks, patients also received therapeutic DPC doses to the scalp every week. Patch testing was performed on the upper back with Finn chambers containing 0.01% DPC, and the patch tests were scored after 6 days according to International Contact Dermatitis Research Group standards. The mostly female patient cohort included alopecia areata with under or over 50% scalp involvement, alopecia totalis and alopecia universalis. Libraries were combined into a pool for sequencing, and differences in TCR yield between samples came mainly from small differences in library volumes within the pool. The study tracked peripheral blood TCR repertoire changes in vivo during primary and secondary sensitization to the hapten diphenylcyclopropenone (DPC) in alopecia patients. Patient blood was sampled pre-sensitization (week 0) and at 2, 6 and about 24 weeks after DPC sensitization. About 29 alopecia patients gave blood for TCR sequencing at one to four time points (pre-sensitization, 2, 6 and 24 weeks). Points the paper makes about the study in general: No change with DPC sensitization was found in the number of TCRs above 1 in 1000 frequency, and no evidence of global repertoire structure alterations was found. Repeated subsampling changed both the strength of the expansion versus patch-test correlation and the threshold at which that correlation became significant. Expanded TCRs formed significantly more large CDR3 similarity clusters than pre-sensitization or healthy control sets, consistent with antigen-driven responses. Patch test score correlated positively with the number of PT1 expanded TCRs, reaching significance at thresholds 8, 16 and 32 but not at 4. Alopecia, a presumed autoimmune disease, was present in all patients, so the immune response of the patients might differ from that of healthy individuals.

Read against the paper, the sample's time point label means: patch test 1, 2 weeks after DPC sensitization. The label giving this sample's treatment or condition can be read as: therapeutic diphenylcyclopropenone sensitization with weekly scalp DPC. At every patch-test visit, the blood draw took place before the patch test was put on. Patients were considered eligible if aged 18 to 70, diagnosed with alopecia and deemed suitable for DPC therapy, and patients were excluded if pregnant. Total RNA was extracted from unfractionated whole blood that had been collected in Tempus Blood RNA tubes. The library was built by means of RACE. Sequencing relied on a NextSeq 500. During library preparation, unique molecular identifiers were attached to individual cDNA molecules so that TCRs could be counted in a quantitative, reproducible way. Each blood RNA sample was used to sequence both TCR alpha and TCR beta chains. In the original analysis: A median of approximately 100,000 TCRs per sample was observed, with a range of about 20,000 to 750,000. V, J and CDR3 annotation of the TCR reads was carried out using the Decombinator software suite. For PS versus PT1 abundance plots, all samples were subsampled to the same number of TCRs (28,000). Expanded TCRs were defined as absent before sensitization and observed at least eight times at the 2-week time point. The raw public reads went through TCRdb reprocessing: fastp at Q25, MiXCR clone calling, in-frame beta chains kept. Records with the same CDR3 protein are collapsed into one entry carrying the most frequent genes and DNA. These V and J calls originate from TCRdb's pipeline instead of the authors' own analysis. This sample gives 95,000 or so distinct CDR3 sequences in total; roughly 10% of them show up just once. The ten largest clones take up 2.2% of the sample.

The CDR3 sequence holds 14 residues, the cysteine and phenylalanine included. Kept here is only the CDR3 DNA, which spans 42 bases and is read in frame from base 1. The trim is 5 bases for V and 4 bases for J, with a gap of 12 bases between the germline ends. Sequences SGHRS (CDR1) and YFSETQ (CDR2) are obtained from the germline V gene. This chain is built from TRBV5-1 and TRBJ2-2; too little of a D gene remains to name it. The TCR was taken from a man aged 35 to 55 with alopecia areata. Some clones in this sample may be carry-over from other donors' samples. The sequences come from whole blood, collected in connection with sensitization to the hapten diphenylcyclopropenone (DPC). The CDR3: CASSRSVSTGELFF. In nucleotide form, the sequence is TGCGCCAGCAGTAGGAGCGTTAGCACCGGGGAGCTGTTTTTT.